Listed below are T cell receptor beta chains from one sample, sequenced in a study of blood T cell repertoires in COVID-19. This table comes from immunoSEQ multiplex PCR, and its TCRdb copy is limited to in-frame clones, with some not included. The sample contains some 100,000 clones, more than 70% of which appear only once. The sequencing sample was made of peripheral blood. The receptor set was obtained from a human donor in a cohort sampled during active COVID-19. The CDR3 runs from the conserved cysteine through the conserved F or W. D genes are given only for firm matches. A clone size is listed for some rows: how often the clone was seen (once, few, many), or a class if it is expanded.

NA,TRBJ2-7,TRBV28,TRBD1,TGTGCCAGCAGTTTAGGGACAGGGGGAAAAGAGCAGTACTTC,CASSLGTGGKEQYF
NA,TRBJ1-5,TRBV7-9,NA,TGTGCCAGCAGCTTGGGCTGGGCGCGCTTCAATCAGCCCCAGCATTTT,CASSLGWARFNQPQHF
once,TRBJ2-5,TRBV30,NA,TGTGCCTGGAGCTCCGGGGTCGTGAAGACCCAGTACTTC,CAWSSGVVKTQYF
few,TRBJ1-6,TRBV9,TRBD1,TGTGCCAGCAGCGATACAGGGACAGAATATAATTCACCCCTCCACTTT,CASSDTGTEYNSPLHF
NA,TRBJ2-7,TRBV11-2,TRBD2,TGTGCCAGCAGCATTACTAGCGGGGGGCCCTACGAGCAGTACTTC,CASSITSGGPYEQYF
NA,TRBJ1-1,TRBV7-8,NA,TGTGCCAGCAGCCCGAGACAGCGGGTGGCTGAAGCTTTCTTT,CASSPRQRVAEAFF
NA,TRBJ1-3,TRBV7-6,NA,TGTGCCAGCAGCTTACCCCAGGGTAGATCTGGAAACACCATATATTTT,CASSLPQGRSGNTIYF
NA,TRBJ2-5,TRBV7-9,NA,TGTGCCAGCAGCTTAATGGACCGGAGGGCAGGGGGAGAGACCCAGTACTTC,CASSLMDRRAGGETQYF
NA,TRBJ2-1,TRBV5-1,TRBD2,TGCGCCAGCAGCCCGCAGACTAGCGGACCCTACAATGAGCAGTTCTTC,CASSPQTSGPYNEQFF
NA,TRBJ1-4,TRBV2,TRBD1,TGTGCCAGAGGGGGACTTGGGACAGGGGGTAATGAAAAACTGTTTTTT,CARGGLGTGGNEKLFF
NA,TRBJ1-2,TRBV5-5,NA,TGTGCCAGCAGCGCCCGGGACACCCTAACTAACTATGGCTACACCTTC,CASSARDTLTNYGYTF
NA,TRBJ1-2,TRBV27,NA,TGTGCCAGCAGTTTACGGCCGGATCCTAACTATGACTACACCTTC,CASSLRPDPNYDYTF
NA,TRBJ2-1,TRBV2,TRBD2,TGTGCCACGGGCGGGGTAGCGGGGGCCACCTCCTACAATGAGCAGTTCTTC,CATGGVAGATSYNEQFF
once,TRBJ2-3,TRBV12-3/TRBV12-4,NA,TGTGCCAGTAGGAGGGCAGATACGCAGTATTTT,CASRRADTQYF
NA,TRBJ1-1,TRBV12-3/TRBV12-4,NA,TGTGCCAGCAGCCTACAGCAGAACACTGAAGCTTTCTTT,CASSLQQNTEAFF
NA,TRBJ2-1,TRBV7-2,TRBD2,TGTGCCAGCGGACTAGCGGGGGGGAATGAGCAGTTCTTC,CASGLAGGNEQFF
few,TRBJ2-7,TRBV29-1,NA,TGCAGCGTTGTTGAAGTGGCGCAGTACTTC,CSVVEVAQYF
NA,TRBJ2-2,TRBV28,TRBD2,TGTGCCGCGGGGACTACGGGCACCGGGGAGCTGTTTTTT,CAAGTTGTGELFF
many,TRBJ2-5,TRBV5-6,NA,TGTGCCAGCAGCTTTTTTAGGGGAGAGACCCAGTACTTC,CASSFFRGETQYF
NA,TRBJ2-2,TRBV7-6,NA,TGTGCCAGCAGCTCCGGGACTTTAGTGGCCGGGGAGCTGTTTTTT,CASSSGTLVAGELFF
NA,TRBJ2-5,TRBV6-6,NA,TGTGCCACCGCGGGGAACCAAGAGACCCAGTACTTC,CATAGNQETQYF
NA,TRBJ1-1,TRBV4-3,NA,TGCGCCAGCAGCCAAGATTCCGAATTTCTAGAGGGTGAAACTTTCTTT,CASSQDSEFLEGETFF
NA,TRBJ1-1,TRBV5-4,NA,TGTGCCAGCAGCTTGGCGCCCCTGGGGGGCACTGAAGCTTTCTTT,CASSLAPLGGTEAFF
NA,TRBJ2-7,TRBV5-8,NA,TGTGCCAGCAGACGGAGGGGAACCTACGAGCAGTACTTC,CASRRRGTYEQYF
NA,TRBJ1-6,TRBV7-9,TRBD1,TGTGCCAGCAGCTCCGGGGGACAGATGGCCCCACCCCTCCACTTT,CASSSGGQMAPPLHF
NA,TRBJ1-2,TRBV20-1,NA,TGCAGTGCTAGGGTTATACAAGGCTACACCTTC,CSARVIQGYTF
once,TRBJ2-1,TRBV5-1,NA,TGCGCCAGCAGCTCCGGGACATCCTACAATGAGCAGTTCTTC,CASSSGTSYNEQFF
NA,TRBJ1-2,TRBV29-1,NA,TGCAGCGTAACCCTCCAGGGGACTAACTATGGCTACACCTTC,CSVTLQGTNYGYTF
NA,TRBJ1-2,TRBV28,TRBD1,TGTGCCAGCAGTTCGCACTCCAGGGGGGAGGGCTACACCTTC,CASSSHSRGEGYTF
once,TRBJ1-6,TRBV5-6,NA,TGTGCCAGCGCGACAGGCGGTTCACCCCTCCACTTT,CASATGGSPLHF
NA,TRBJ2-6,TRBV6-4,NA,TGTGCCAGCAGTGGGGGGGTCTCTGGGGCCAACGTCCTGACTTTC,CASSGGVSGANVLTF
NA,TRBJ2-1,TRBV27,NA,TGTGCCAGCAGTTTTCCCCACCCTGGGGCGAACTCCTACAATGAGCAGTTCTTC,CASSFPHPGANSYNEQFF
once,TRBJ1-2,TRBV4-2,NA,TGTGCCAGCAGCCAAGATGGCCAGCGGTTTAACTATGGCTACACCTTC,CASSQDGQRFNYGYTF
NA,TRBJ2-1,TRBV11-2,TRBD1,TGTGCCAGCAGCTTAGAGGACAGGGGCTGGAGGGAGCAGTTCTTC,CASSLEDRGWREQFF
once,TRBJ2-1,TRBV4-3,TRBD2,TGCGCCAGCAGTTGGCAGCGGGGGATCAATGAGCAGTTCTTC,CASSWQRGINEQFF
few,TRBJ1-5,TRBV19,NA,TGTGCCAGTAGTTCAGGGGTCAATCAGCCCCAGCATTTT,CASSSGVNQPQHF
NA,TRBJ1-1,TRBV5-1,NA,TGCGCCAGCAGTCCGTTCGCGGGGTGGACTGAAGCTTTCTTT,CASSPFAGWTEAFF
NA,TRBJ1-5,TRBV6-5,TRBD1,TGTGCCACCCTACACAGGGGCAGCAATCAGCCCCAGCATTTT,CATLHRGSNQPQHF
NA,TRBJ1-1,TRBV6-5,NA,TGTGCCAGCAGCGCGGGCATCACTGAAGCTTTCTTT,CASSAGITEAFF
NA,TRBJ1-2,TRBV30,NA,TGTGCCTGGAGTCGAGGGGGGGCCCTAAGCGGCTACACCTTC,CAWSRGGALSGYTF
NA,TRBJ1-2,TRBV3-1/TRBV3-2,NA,TGTGCCAGCAGCCAAGGACAGAACTATGGCTACACCTTC,CASSQGQNYGYTF
NA,TRBJ1-6,TRBV6-6,NA,TGTGCCAGCAGTTACTCTGGCCCCAATAATTCACCCCTCCACTTT,CASSYSGPNNSPLHF
NA,TRBJ1-2,TRBV2,NA,TGTGCCAGCAACGGGGGCTATGGCTACACCTTC,CASNGGYGYTF
NA,TRBJ1-1,TRBV7-2,NA,TGTGCCAGCAGCTCCAACGGTGTAAGGGGAACTGAAGCTTTCTTT,CASSSNGVRGTEAFF
NA,TRBJ1-5,TRBV9,TRBD1,TGTGCCAGCAGCGCCTCATGGGACAGGTCCGGTCAGCCCCAGCATTTT,CASSASWDRSGQPQHF
NA,TRBJ2-7,TRBV6-2/TRBV6-3,NA,TGTGCCAGCAGCCGCCTCGCGGGGGCCCCCTACGAGCAGTACTTC,CASSRLAGAPYEQYF
few,TRBJ1-6,TRBV6-5,NA,TGTGCCAGCAGTTACTCGTACTCGTATAACAATTCACCCCTCCACTTT,CASSYSYSYNNSPLHF
NA,TRBJ2-7,TRBV5-8,TRBD1,TGTGCCAGCAACCAGGGGGCCCTACCCTACGAGCAGTACTTC,CASNQGALPYEQYF
NA,TRBJ1-2,TRBV30,TRBD1,TGTGCCTGGAGTACGGGTGCACAGGGGGGCTATAATTACTATGGCTACACCTTC,CAWSTGAQGGYNYYGYTF
NA,TRBJ1-5,TRBV12-3/TRBV12-4,NA,TGTGCCAGCAGTTTCGCGGTCAATCAGCCCCAGCATTTT,CASSFAVNQPQHF
NA,TRBJ1-1,TRBV25-1,NA,TGTGCCAGCAGTACGAGGACGGGAGGGGCTGAAGCTTTCTTT,CASSTRTGGAEAFF
NA,TRBJ1-2,TRBV30,NA,TGTGCCTGGAGTCCAGGGGAATTCGGCTACACCTTC,CAWSPGEFGYTF
NA,TRBJ1-6,TRBV7-8,NA,TGTGCCAGCAGCTTTCCGACAGGAACTAATTCACCCCTCCACTTT,CASSFPTGTNSPLHF
NA,TRBJ1-6,TRBV3-1/TRBV3-2,TRBD1,TGTGCCAGCAGCCGACAGGGGGCATTAGTCCATAATTCACCCCTCCACTTT,CASSRQGALVHNSPLHF
NA,TRBJ1-2,TRBV3-1/TRBV3-2,TRBD1,TGTGCCAGCAGCCAAAGGGACAGGAGCTATGGCTACACCTTC,CASSQRDRSYGYTF
NA,TRBJ1-2,TRBV19,NA,TGTGCCAGTTCTTCAGTCTGGCAGGGGAATTATGGCTACACCTTC,CASSSVWQGNYGYTF
NA,TRBJ2-1,TRBV24-1,TRBD2,TGTGCCACCAGTGATGCCGGACTAGCGGGACGAAACAATGAGCAGTTCTTC,CATSDAGLAGRNNEQFF
NA,TRBJ1-4,TRBV5-1,TRBD1,TGCGCCAGCAGCCATTCCCCGGGACAGGGGCGGGATGAAAAACTGTTTTTT,CASSHSPGQGRDEKLFF
once,TRBJ2-3,TRBV7-3,TRBD2,TGTGCCAGCAGCTTAGGGACTAGGTTAGATACGCAGTATTTT,CASSLGTRLDTQYF
once,TRBJ2-3,TRBV27,NA,TGTGCCAGCAGTACCACGCGGAACACAGATACGCAGTATTTT,CASSTTRNTDTQYF